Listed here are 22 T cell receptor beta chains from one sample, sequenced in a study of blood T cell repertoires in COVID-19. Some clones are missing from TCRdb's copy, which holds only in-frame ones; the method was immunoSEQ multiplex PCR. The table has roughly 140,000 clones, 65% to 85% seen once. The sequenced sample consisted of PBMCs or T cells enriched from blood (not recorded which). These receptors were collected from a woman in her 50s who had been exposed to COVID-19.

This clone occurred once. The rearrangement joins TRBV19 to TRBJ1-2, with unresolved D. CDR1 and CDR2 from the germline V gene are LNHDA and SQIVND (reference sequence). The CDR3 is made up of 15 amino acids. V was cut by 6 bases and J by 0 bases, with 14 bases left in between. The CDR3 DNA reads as TGTGCCAGTAGCCCCGTACAATTCCCTAACTATGGCTACACCTTC. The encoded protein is CASSPVQFPNYGYTF.

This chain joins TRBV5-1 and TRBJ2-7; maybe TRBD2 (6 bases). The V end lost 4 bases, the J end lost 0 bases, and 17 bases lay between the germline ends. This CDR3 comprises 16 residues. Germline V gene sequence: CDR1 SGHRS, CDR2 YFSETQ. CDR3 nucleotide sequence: TGCGCCAGCAGCCCGGCGGGACGGAGGAGCTCCTACGAGCAGTACTTC. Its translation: CASSPAGRRSSYEQYF. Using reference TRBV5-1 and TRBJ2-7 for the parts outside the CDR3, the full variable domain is KAGVTQTPRYLIKTRGQQVTLSCSPISGHRSVSWYQQTPGQGLQFLFEYFSETQRNKGNFPGRFSGRQFSNSRSEMNVSTLELGDSALYLCASSPAGRRSSYEQYFGPGTRLTVT.

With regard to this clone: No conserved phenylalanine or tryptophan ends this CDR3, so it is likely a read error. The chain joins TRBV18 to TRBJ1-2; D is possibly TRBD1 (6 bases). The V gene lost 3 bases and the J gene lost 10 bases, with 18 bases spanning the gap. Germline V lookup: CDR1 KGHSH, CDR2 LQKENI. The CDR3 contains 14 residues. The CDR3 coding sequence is TGTGCCAGCTCACCTGATCAGGGGATGACCATCTACACCCTC. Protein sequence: CASSPDQGMTIYTL.

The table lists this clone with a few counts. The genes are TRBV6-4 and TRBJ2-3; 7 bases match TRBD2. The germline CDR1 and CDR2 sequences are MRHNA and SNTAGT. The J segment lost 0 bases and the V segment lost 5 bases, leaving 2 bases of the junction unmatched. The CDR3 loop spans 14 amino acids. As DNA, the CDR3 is TGTGCCAGCAGTCTAGCGGCTAGCACAGATACGCAGTATTTT. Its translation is CASSLAASTDTQYF.

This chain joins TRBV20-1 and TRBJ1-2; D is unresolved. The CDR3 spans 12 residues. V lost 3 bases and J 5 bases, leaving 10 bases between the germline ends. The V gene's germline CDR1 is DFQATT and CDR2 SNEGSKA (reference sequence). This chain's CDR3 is CSASASGYGYTF. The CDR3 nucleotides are TGCAGTGCTAGTGCCTCGGGGTATGGCTACACCTTC.

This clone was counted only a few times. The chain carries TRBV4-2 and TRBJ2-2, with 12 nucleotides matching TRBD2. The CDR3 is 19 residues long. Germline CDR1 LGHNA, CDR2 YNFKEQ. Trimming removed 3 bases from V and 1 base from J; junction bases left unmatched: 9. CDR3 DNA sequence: TGTGCCAGCAGCCACCTCATCCCGGGACTAGCGGGGAACACCGGGGAGCTGTTTTTT. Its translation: CASSHLIPGLAGNTGELFF.

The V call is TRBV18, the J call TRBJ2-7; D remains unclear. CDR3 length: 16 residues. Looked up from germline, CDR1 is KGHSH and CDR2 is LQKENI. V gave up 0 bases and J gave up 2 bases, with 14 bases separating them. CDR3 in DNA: TGTGCCAGCTCACCACCTCTCAGAACGATGCCCTACGAGCAGTACTTC. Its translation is CASSPPLRTMPYEQYF.

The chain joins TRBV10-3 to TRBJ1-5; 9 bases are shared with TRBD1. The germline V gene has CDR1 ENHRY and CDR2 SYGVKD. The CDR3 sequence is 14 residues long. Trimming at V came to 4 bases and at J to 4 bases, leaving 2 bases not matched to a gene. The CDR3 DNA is TGTGCCATCAGTGCGGGACAGGGTAATCAGCCCCAGCATTTT. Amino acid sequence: CAISAGQGNQPQHF.

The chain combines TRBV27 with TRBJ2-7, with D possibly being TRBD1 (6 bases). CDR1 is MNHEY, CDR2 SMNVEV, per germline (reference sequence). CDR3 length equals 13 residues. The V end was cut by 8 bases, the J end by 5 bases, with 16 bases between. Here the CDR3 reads CASQSLQGHEQYF. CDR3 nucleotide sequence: TGTGCCAGCCAATCTTTACAGGGCCACGAGCAGTACTTC.

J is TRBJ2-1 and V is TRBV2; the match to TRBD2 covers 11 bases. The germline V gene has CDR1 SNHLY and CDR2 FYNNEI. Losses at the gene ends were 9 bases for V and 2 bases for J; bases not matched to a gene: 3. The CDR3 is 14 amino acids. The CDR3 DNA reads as TGTGCCAGTGAACTAGCGGGGGCCTACAATGAGCAGTTCTTC. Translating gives CASELAGAYNEQFF.

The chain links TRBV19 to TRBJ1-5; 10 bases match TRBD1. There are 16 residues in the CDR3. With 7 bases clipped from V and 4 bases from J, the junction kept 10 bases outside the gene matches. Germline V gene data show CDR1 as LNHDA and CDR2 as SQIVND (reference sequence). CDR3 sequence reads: CASTTGQGGFNQPQHF. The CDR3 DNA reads TGTGCCAGTACCACCGGACAGGGGGGCTTTAATCAGCCCCAGCATTTT. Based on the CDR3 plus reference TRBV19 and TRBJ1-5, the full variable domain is DGGITQSPKYLFRKEGQNVTLSCEQNLNHDAMYWYRQDPGQGLRLIYYSQIVNDFQKGDIAEGYSVSREKKESFPLTVTSAQKNPTAFYLCASTTGQGGFNQPQHFGDGTRLSIL.

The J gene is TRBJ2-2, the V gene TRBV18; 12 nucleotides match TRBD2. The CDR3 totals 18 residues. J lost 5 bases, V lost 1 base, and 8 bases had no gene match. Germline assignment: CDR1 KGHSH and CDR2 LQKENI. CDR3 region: CASSPRLAGDPRTGELFF. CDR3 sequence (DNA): TGTGCCAGCTCACCACGACTAGCGGGGGATCCTAGGACCGGGGAGCTGTTTTTT.

The CDR3 DNA reads TGCGCCAGCAGCCAAGCGGTTAGCGGACCCTACGAGCAGTACTTC. It encodes CASSQAVSGPYEQYF. The chain links TRBV4-3 to TRBJ2-7; the D gene is possibly TRBD2 (6 bases). Germline CDR1 LGHNA, CDR2 YSLEER. With 1 base removed from V and 2 bases from J, the gap between germline ends came to 12 bases. The CDR3 is made up of 15 amino acids.

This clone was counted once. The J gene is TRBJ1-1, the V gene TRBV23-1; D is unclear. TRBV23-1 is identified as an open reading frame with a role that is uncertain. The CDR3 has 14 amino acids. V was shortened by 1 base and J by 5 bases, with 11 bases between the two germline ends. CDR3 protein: CASSQFAETTEAFF. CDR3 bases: TGCGCCAGCAGTCAATTTGCTGAAACTACTGAAGCTTTCTTT.

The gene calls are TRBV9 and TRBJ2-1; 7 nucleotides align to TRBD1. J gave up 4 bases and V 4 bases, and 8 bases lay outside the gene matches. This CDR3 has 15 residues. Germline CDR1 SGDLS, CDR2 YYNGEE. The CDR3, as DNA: TGTGCCAGCAGCCTACAACAGACAGGGTACAATGAGCAGTTCTTC. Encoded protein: CASSLQQTGYNEQFF.

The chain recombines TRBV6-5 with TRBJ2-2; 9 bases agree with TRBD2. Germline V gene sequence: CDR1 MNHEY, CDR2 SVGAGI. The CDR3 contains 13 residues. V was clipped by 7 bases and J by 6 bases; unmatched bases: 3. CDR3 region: CASKRTSAGELFF. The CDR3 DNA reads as TGTGCCAGCAAGAGGACTAGCGCCGGGGAGCTGTTTTTT.

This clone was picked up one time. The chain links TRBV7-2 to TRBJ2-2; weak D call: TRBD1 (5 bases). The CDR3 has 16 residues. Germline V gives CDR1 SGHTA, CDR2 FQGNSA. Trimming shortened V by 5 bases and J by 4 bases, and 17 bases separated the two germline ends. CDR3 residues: CASSPISIRVTGELFF. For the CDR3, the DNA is TGTGCCAGCAGCCCCATCTCCATCAGGGTCACCGGGGAGCTGTTTTTT.

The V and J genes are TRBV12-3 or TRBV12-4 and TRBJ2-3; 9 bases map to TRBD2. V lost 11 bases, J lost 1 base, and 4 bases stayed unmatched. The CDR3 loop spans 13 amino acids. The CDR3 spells CACTSGRTDTQYF. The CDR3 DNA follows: TGTGCCTGTACTAGCGGGCGCACAGATACGCAGTATTTT.

The CDR3 sequence is CASTQPQGPLPYSNQPQHF. The CDR3 bases are TGTGCCAGTACCCAGCCACAGGGTCCCCTCCCTTATAGCAATCAGCCCCAGCATTTT. The V gene is TRBV19, the J gene TRBJ1-5; D perhaps matches TRBD1 (6 bases). Germline-derived CDR1 and CDR2 are LNHDA and SQIVND (reference sequence). Deletions cut 7 bases from V and 0 bases from J, with 25 bases between. This CDR3 is 19 amino acids long.

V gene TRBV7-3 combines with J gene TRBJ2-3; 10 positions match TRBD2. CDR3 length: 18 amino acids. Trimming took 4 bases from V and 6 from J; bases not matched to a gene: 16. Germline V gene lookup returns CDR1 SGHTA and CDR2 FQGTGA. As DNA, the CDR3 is TGTGCCAGCAGCTCCCTCCCCCGGCTGAGCGGGGGGGCGGATACGCAGTATTTT. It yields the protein CASSSLPRLSGGADTQYF.

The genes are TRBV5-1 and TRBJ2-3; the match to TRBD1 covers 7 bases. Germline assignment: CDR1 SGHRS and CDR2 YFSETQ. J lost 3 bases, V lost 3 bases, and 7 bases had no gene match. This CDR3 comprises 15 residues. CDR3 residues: CASSSPGTATDTQYF. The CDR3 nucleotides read TGCGCCAGCAGCTCCCCCGGGACAGCAACAGATACGCAGTATTTT.

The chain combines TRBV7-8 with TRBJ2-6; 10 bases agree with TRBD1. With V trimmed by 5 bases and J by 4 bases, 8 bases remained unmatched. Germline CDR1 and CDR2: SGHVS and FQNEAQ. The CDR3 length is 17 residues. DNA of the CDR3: TGTGCCAGCAGCATTCCCGACAGGGGGCGAGGGGCCAACGTCCTGACTTTC. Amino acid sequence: CASSIPDRGRGANVLTF.